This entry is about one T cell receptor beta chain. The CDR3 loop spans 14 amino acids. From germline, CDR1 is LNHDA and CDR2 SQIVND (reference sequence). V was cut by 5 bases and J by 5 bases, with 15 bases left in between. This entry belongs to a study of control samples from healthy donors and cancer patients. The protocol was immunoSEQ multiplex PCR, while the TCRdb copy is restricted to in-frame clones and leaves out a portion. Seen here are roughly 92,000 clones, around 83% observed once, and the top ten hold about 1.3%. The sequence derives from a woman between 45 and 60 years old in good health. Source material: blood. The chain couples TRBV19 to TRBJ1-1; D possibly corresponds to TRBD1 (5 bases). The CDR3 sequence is CASSPGQGKTEAFF. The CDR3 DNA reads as TGTGCCAGTAGTCCGGGGCAAGGGAAGACTGAAGCTTTCTTT.